This T cell receptor (beta chain) was found in a study of blood T cell repertoires in COVID-19. Germline V CDR1 and CDR2: MGHRA, YSYEKL. This CDR3 has 16 amino acids. V was pared by 4 bases and J by 0 bases, with 12 bases between. The protocol was immunoSEQ multiplex PCR, while the TCRdb copy is restricted to in-frame clones and leaves out a portion. Among a few hundred thousand clones, about 91% were seen once, and the ten largest hold 1.5% to 2%. Sequenced sample: peripheral blood. This chain connects TRBV4-1 to TRBJ1-4; D is undetermined. The TCR was taken from a young woman with COVID-19, enrolled during active disease. The CDR3 here is CASSPTSFSTNEKLFF. CDR3 sequence (DNA): TGCGCCAGCAGCCCGACTTCGTTTTCAACTAATGAAAAACTGTTTTTT.